This entry is about one TCR beta chain. The data are from a study of blood T cell repertoires in COVID-19. Looking at the study overall: The United States, Italy and Spain provided the acute and convalescent COVID-19 samples. T cells, B-cell-depleted T cells, or PBMCs supplied cDNA or gDNA.

In the original analysis: Researchers report that nucleated cell counts were estimated from reference gene primer amplification. Sequencing used immunoSEQ multiplex PCR; TCRdb keeps in-frame clones, though not all of them. From that table come the V and J calls and clone size; the DNA was used to work out D and trimming. This table has approximately 100,000 clones, just under 95% appearing once. V lost 6 bases, J lost 0 bases, and 9 bases stayed unmatched. This CDR3 comprises 16 residues. Germline loops: CDR1 SGHDN, CDR2 FVKESK. Source material: peripheral blood. The receptor's source is a man in his sixties or seventies with acute or convalescent COVID-19. This chain links TRBV14 with TRBJ2-3; 7 bases fit TRBD2. Here the CDR3 reads CASSPRLTSSTDTQYF. The DNA for the CDR3 is TGTGCCAGCAGTCCCCGCCTGACTAGCAGCACAGATACGCAGTATTTT.